Listed below are T cell receptor beta chains from one sample, sequenced in a study of OX40 agonist ivuxolimab in advanced cancers. The data were produced by immunoSEQ multiplex PCR, yet TCRdb's version contains in-frame clones alone and is incomplete. The sample comprises about 70,000 clones, under 80% of which are singletons, and roughly 5.4% rests with the top ten. The specimen comprised CD4+ or CD8+ T cells sorted from blood, sampled in a trial of the OX40 agonist ivuxolimab. These receptor sequences come from an adult with an advanced solid tumor such as melanoma, head and neck, liver or kidney cancer. The CDR3 runs from the conserved cysteine through the conserved F or W. The D gene is left open where the match is weak. Part of the rows lack a size; the others show once, few, many or a class for expanded clones.

>once|TRBJ2-5|TRBV7-9|TRBD1
CASSPWGGQGSQETQYF
TGTGCCAGCAGCCCGTGGGGGGGACAGGGGAGCCAAGAGACCCAGTACTTC
>NA|TRBJ2-7|TRBV5-4|NA
CASRVGQTYEQYF
TGTGCCAGCAGGGTGGGGCAGACCTACGAGCAGTACTTC
>NA|TRBJ2-3|TRBV2|NA
CASSVRRGTDTQYF
TGTGCCAGCAGTGTGCGGAGGGGCACAGATACGCAGTATTTT
>NA|TRBJ2-1|TRBV5-4|TRBD2
CASSFRLAATYNEQFF
TGTGCCAGCAGCTTCCGACTAGCGGCTACCTACAATGAGCAGTTCTTC
>NA|TRBJ2-5|TRBV19|TRBD1
CASREDNRGQETQYF
TGTGCCAGTAGAGAGGATAACAGGGGCCAAGAGACCCAGTACTTC
>NA|TRBJ2-1|TRBV7-2|TRBD1
CASSRDRYNEQFF
TGTGCCAGCAGCCGGGACAGATACAATGAGCAGTTCTTC
>NA|TRBJ1-4|TRBV5-6|NA
CASSLGSRSPQKLFF
TGTGCCAGCAGCCTAGGGAGTCGGTCCCCCCAAAAACTGTTTTTT
>NA|TRBJ2-5|TRBV7-6|TRBD2
CASSLDGRALRETQYF
TGTGCCAGCAGCTTAGACGGGAGGGCCCTCCGAGAGACCCAGTACTTC
>NA|TRBJ2-1|TRBV14|TRBD2
CASSQRAPAPGLAGASSYNEQFF
TGTGCCAGCAGCCAACGGGCGCCAGCACCGGGACTAGCGGGAGCAAGCTCCTACAATGAGCAGTTCTTC
>once|TRBJ2-1|TRBV6-5|TRBD2
CASSPGLASYNEQFF
TGTGCCAGCAGTCCGGGACTAGCGTCCTACAATGAGCAGTTCTTC
>few|TRBJ2-2|TRBV6-1|NA
CASSRDRDYTGELFF
TGTGCCAGCAGTAGAGACAGGGACTACACCGGGGAGCTGTTTTTT
>once|TRBJ1-2|TRBV11-2|NA
CASSLERRYGYTF
TGTGCCAGCAGCTTAGAACGGCGCTATGGCTACACCTTC
>NA|TRBJ2-7|TRBV27|NA
CASKIRASLIGYEQYF
TGTGCCAGCAAAATCAGGGCCTCACTAATTGGCTACGAGCAGTACTTC
>once|TRBJ2-2|TRBV7-3|TRBD1
CASSFRQGGTGELFF
TGTGCCAGCAGCTTCCGACAGGGTGGTACCGGGGAGCTGTTTTTT
>NA|TRBJ2-4|TRBV6-5|NA
CASSLGTFKNIQYF
TGTGCCAGCAGCCTCGGGACATTTAAAAACATTCAGTACTTC
>NA|TRBJ2-5|TRBV5-1|NA
CASSFWGHHQETQYF
TGCGCCAGCAGCTTCTGGGGCCACCACCAAGAGACCCAGTACTTC
>NA|TRBJ1-2|TRBV25-1|NA
CASSPPSRPAYGYTF
TGTGCCAGCAGTCCCCCATCGAGACCCGCGTATGGCTACACCTTC
>NA|TRBJ2-3|TRBV19|NA
CASSSGIAGSTDTQYF
TGTGCCAGTAGTTCCGGAATTGCCGGGAGCACAGATACGCAGTATTTT
>few|TRBJ1-2|TRBV6-1|TRBD1
CASSDRDRGGYTF
TGTGCCAGCAGTGACCGGGACAGGGGAGGGTACACCTTC
>few|TRBJ1-2|TRBV27|TRBD1
CASSRRTGSGYTF
TGTGCCAGCAGCCGAAGGACAGGGTCGGGCTACACCTTC
>once|TRBJ2-7|TRBV30|NA
CAWSVPDRKGYEQYF
TGTGCCTGGAGTGTACCAGACCGTAAAGGCTACGAGCAGTACTTC
>few|TRBJ2-2|TRBV11-2|TRBD2
CASSFLAGVGTGELFF
TGTGCCAGCAGCTTCCTAGCGGGGGTTGGAACCGGGGAGCTGTTTTTT
>NA|TRBJ2-5|TRBV18|TRBD1
CASSRDRGLDETQYF
TGTGCCAGCTCTCGGGACAGGGGGCTAGATGAGACCCAGTACTTC
>NA|TRBJ2-2|TRBV11-2|TRBD2
CASIPTSGRARTGELFF
TGTGCCAGCATCCCAACTAGCGGGAGGGCAAGAACCGGGGAGCTGTTTTTT
>NA|TRBJ2-7|TRBV28|NA
CASSRPGSGYEQYF
TGTGCCAGCAGTCGCCCAGGTTCGGGCTACGAGCAGTACTTC
>NA|TRBJ2-7|TRBV27|NA
CASSSLPGEQYF
TGTGCCAGCAGTTCGCTCCCTGGGGAGCAGTACTTC
>NA|TRBJ1-2|TRBV18|NA
CASSQRPYYGYTF
TGTGCCAGCTCACAAAGGCCGTACTATGGCTACACCTTC
>once|TRBJ2-7|TRBV6-5|TRBD2
CASSRISGRAYEQYF
TGTGCCAGCAGCCGAATTAGCGGGAGGGCCTACGAGCAGTACTTC
>NA|TRBJ1-5|TRBV18|NA
CASSLDGISNQPQHF
TGTGCCAGCTCCCTCGACGGGATAAGCAATCAGCCCCAGCATTTT
>NA|TRBJ2-2|TRBV30|NA
CAWSVYSTGELFF
TGTGCCTGGAGTGTCTACAGCACCGGGGAGCTGTTTTTT
>once|TRBJ2-4|TRBV4-2|TRBD1
CASSQTGQKNIQYF
TGTGCCAGCAGCCAAACGGGACAGAAAAACATTCAGTACTTC
>NA|TRBJ1-6|TRBV27|TRBD1
CASSLGQGLNSPLHF
TGTGCCAGCAGTCTAGGACAGGGTTTGAATTCACCCCTCCACTTT
>NA|TRBJ1-1|TRBV10-3|TRBD1
CAISDPRDRGTEAFF
TGTGCCATCAGTGACCCACGGGACAGGGGCACTGAAGCTTTCTTT
>medium-sized|TRBJ1-2|TRBV19|NA
CASSGFQDGYTF
TGTGCCAGTAGTGGGTTTCAGGATGGCTACACCTTC
>NA|TRBJ1-1|TRBV27|NA
CASSPTTSGRNAFF
TGTGCCAGCAGTCCCACGACTTCGGGGAGGAATGCTTTCTTT
>few|TRBJ2-6|TRBV10-3|NA
CAITVGGGSAGANVLTF
TGTGCCATCACGGTGGGAGGAGGTTCCGCTGGGGCCAACGTCCTGACTTTC
>NA|TRBJ1-2|TRBV6-5|NA
CASSIASTGYGYTF
TGTGCCAGCAGTATCGCGTCGACGGGCTATGGCTACACCTTC
>NA|TRBJ1-2|TRBV30|NA
CAWSVRPGGAKYGYTF
TGTGCCTGGAGTGTACGGCCTGGGGGGGCGAAGTATGGCTACACCTTC
>NA|TRBJ2-7|TRBV13|NA
CASSSISLSPRPWEQYF
TGTGCCAGCAGCTCAATTTCACTATCCCCGAGGCCCTGGGAGCAGTACTTC